This T cell receptor beta chain was found in a study of OX40 agonist ivuxolimab in advanced cancers. Sequencing was performed with immunoSEQ multiplex PCR; in TCRdb, only in-frame clones are kept and a portion is missing. The sample shows 80,000 to 95,000 clones, around 92% of them seen only once. V shed 4 bases and J shed 3 bases, with 13 bases lying between them. Per the germline V gene, CDR1 is SGHRS and CDR2 is YFSETQ. The CDR3 extends over 15 amino acids. This specimen was CD4+ or CD8+ T cells sorted from blood, taken in a trial of the OX40 agonist ivuxolimab. The V and J genes are TRBV5-1 and TRBJ1-4, with TRBD1 as a possible D gene (6 bases). The source of this sequence is an adult with an advanced solid tumor such as melanoma, head and neck, liver or kidney cancer. This chain's CDR3 is CASSLRDNPNEKLFF. The CDR3 bases are TGCGCCAGCAGCCTCCGGGACAACCCTAATGAAAAACTGTTTTTT.